A selection of T cell receptor beta chains follows, all from one sample in a study of blood T cells in healthy people across ages. TCRdb independently ran MiXCR on the 5' RACE reads; one entry per CDR3 protein. The repertoire holds around 800,000 distinct CDR3 sequences, with 25% to 30% as singletons. The same sample was also used in a study of T cells of mothers and their children.

What was sequenced was blood. The receptors stem from a boy aged 5 to 17 in good health. Both conserved end residues are part of each CDR3. D genes are given only for firm matches. Where a row states a size, it is once, few, many or the class of an expanded clone; other rows omit it.

TRBV29-1,TRBJ1-2,-,-,TGCAGCGCTGGGTCGCTGGGCTATGGCTACACCTTC,CSAGSLGYGYTF
TRBV9,TRBJ2-1,-,few,TGTGCCAGCAGCCCGTGGACTATCTCGGGTGAGCAGTTCTTC,CASSPWTISGEQFF
TRBV4-2,TRBJ2-7,TRBD2,-,TGTGCCAGCAGCCAAGATCATCCGGGACTAGCGGGTAACTACGAGCAGTACTTC,CASSQDHPGLAGNYEQYF
TRBV29-1,TRBJ1-4,-,-,TGCAGCGTTTCAATGGGTACTAATGAAAAACTGTTTTTT,CSVSMGTNEKLFF
TRBV7-2,TRBJ1-5,-,few,TGTGCCAGCAGCTTGCGCGGAGAAGGGCAGCCCCAGCATTTT,CASSLRGEGQPQHF
TRBV20-1,TRBJ2-1,-,few,TGCAGTGCTAGGCGGGCGGGGATCTCCTACAATGAGCAGTTCTTC,CSARRAGISYNEQFF
TRBV2,TRBJ2-5,TRBD1,few,TGTGCCAGCAGGAGGGACAGAGAGACCCAGTACTTC,CASRRDRETQYF
TRBV20-1,TRBJ1-2,TRBD1,-,TGCAGTGCTAGGGACACAGGGGCCTATGGCTACACCTTC,CSARDTGAYGYTF
TRBV2,TRBJ2-7,TRBD1,few,TGTGCCATCGGAGACAGGGCGGGCTACGAGCAGTACTTC,CAIGDRAGYEQYF
TRBV12-3/TRBV12-4,TRBJ2-3,-,-,TGTGCCAGCAAACGGGGGTCTAGCACAGATACGCAGTATTTT,CASKRGSSTDTQYF
TRBV7-6,TRBJ1-1,TRBD1,-,TGTGCCAGCAGCCCACAGGGGCGTGAAGCTTTCTTT,CASSPQGREAFF
TRBV25-1,TRBJ2-5,TRBD2,-,TGTGCCAGCAGTGAATTTCCTAGCGGGGAAGAGACCCAGTACTTC,CASSEFPSGEETQYF